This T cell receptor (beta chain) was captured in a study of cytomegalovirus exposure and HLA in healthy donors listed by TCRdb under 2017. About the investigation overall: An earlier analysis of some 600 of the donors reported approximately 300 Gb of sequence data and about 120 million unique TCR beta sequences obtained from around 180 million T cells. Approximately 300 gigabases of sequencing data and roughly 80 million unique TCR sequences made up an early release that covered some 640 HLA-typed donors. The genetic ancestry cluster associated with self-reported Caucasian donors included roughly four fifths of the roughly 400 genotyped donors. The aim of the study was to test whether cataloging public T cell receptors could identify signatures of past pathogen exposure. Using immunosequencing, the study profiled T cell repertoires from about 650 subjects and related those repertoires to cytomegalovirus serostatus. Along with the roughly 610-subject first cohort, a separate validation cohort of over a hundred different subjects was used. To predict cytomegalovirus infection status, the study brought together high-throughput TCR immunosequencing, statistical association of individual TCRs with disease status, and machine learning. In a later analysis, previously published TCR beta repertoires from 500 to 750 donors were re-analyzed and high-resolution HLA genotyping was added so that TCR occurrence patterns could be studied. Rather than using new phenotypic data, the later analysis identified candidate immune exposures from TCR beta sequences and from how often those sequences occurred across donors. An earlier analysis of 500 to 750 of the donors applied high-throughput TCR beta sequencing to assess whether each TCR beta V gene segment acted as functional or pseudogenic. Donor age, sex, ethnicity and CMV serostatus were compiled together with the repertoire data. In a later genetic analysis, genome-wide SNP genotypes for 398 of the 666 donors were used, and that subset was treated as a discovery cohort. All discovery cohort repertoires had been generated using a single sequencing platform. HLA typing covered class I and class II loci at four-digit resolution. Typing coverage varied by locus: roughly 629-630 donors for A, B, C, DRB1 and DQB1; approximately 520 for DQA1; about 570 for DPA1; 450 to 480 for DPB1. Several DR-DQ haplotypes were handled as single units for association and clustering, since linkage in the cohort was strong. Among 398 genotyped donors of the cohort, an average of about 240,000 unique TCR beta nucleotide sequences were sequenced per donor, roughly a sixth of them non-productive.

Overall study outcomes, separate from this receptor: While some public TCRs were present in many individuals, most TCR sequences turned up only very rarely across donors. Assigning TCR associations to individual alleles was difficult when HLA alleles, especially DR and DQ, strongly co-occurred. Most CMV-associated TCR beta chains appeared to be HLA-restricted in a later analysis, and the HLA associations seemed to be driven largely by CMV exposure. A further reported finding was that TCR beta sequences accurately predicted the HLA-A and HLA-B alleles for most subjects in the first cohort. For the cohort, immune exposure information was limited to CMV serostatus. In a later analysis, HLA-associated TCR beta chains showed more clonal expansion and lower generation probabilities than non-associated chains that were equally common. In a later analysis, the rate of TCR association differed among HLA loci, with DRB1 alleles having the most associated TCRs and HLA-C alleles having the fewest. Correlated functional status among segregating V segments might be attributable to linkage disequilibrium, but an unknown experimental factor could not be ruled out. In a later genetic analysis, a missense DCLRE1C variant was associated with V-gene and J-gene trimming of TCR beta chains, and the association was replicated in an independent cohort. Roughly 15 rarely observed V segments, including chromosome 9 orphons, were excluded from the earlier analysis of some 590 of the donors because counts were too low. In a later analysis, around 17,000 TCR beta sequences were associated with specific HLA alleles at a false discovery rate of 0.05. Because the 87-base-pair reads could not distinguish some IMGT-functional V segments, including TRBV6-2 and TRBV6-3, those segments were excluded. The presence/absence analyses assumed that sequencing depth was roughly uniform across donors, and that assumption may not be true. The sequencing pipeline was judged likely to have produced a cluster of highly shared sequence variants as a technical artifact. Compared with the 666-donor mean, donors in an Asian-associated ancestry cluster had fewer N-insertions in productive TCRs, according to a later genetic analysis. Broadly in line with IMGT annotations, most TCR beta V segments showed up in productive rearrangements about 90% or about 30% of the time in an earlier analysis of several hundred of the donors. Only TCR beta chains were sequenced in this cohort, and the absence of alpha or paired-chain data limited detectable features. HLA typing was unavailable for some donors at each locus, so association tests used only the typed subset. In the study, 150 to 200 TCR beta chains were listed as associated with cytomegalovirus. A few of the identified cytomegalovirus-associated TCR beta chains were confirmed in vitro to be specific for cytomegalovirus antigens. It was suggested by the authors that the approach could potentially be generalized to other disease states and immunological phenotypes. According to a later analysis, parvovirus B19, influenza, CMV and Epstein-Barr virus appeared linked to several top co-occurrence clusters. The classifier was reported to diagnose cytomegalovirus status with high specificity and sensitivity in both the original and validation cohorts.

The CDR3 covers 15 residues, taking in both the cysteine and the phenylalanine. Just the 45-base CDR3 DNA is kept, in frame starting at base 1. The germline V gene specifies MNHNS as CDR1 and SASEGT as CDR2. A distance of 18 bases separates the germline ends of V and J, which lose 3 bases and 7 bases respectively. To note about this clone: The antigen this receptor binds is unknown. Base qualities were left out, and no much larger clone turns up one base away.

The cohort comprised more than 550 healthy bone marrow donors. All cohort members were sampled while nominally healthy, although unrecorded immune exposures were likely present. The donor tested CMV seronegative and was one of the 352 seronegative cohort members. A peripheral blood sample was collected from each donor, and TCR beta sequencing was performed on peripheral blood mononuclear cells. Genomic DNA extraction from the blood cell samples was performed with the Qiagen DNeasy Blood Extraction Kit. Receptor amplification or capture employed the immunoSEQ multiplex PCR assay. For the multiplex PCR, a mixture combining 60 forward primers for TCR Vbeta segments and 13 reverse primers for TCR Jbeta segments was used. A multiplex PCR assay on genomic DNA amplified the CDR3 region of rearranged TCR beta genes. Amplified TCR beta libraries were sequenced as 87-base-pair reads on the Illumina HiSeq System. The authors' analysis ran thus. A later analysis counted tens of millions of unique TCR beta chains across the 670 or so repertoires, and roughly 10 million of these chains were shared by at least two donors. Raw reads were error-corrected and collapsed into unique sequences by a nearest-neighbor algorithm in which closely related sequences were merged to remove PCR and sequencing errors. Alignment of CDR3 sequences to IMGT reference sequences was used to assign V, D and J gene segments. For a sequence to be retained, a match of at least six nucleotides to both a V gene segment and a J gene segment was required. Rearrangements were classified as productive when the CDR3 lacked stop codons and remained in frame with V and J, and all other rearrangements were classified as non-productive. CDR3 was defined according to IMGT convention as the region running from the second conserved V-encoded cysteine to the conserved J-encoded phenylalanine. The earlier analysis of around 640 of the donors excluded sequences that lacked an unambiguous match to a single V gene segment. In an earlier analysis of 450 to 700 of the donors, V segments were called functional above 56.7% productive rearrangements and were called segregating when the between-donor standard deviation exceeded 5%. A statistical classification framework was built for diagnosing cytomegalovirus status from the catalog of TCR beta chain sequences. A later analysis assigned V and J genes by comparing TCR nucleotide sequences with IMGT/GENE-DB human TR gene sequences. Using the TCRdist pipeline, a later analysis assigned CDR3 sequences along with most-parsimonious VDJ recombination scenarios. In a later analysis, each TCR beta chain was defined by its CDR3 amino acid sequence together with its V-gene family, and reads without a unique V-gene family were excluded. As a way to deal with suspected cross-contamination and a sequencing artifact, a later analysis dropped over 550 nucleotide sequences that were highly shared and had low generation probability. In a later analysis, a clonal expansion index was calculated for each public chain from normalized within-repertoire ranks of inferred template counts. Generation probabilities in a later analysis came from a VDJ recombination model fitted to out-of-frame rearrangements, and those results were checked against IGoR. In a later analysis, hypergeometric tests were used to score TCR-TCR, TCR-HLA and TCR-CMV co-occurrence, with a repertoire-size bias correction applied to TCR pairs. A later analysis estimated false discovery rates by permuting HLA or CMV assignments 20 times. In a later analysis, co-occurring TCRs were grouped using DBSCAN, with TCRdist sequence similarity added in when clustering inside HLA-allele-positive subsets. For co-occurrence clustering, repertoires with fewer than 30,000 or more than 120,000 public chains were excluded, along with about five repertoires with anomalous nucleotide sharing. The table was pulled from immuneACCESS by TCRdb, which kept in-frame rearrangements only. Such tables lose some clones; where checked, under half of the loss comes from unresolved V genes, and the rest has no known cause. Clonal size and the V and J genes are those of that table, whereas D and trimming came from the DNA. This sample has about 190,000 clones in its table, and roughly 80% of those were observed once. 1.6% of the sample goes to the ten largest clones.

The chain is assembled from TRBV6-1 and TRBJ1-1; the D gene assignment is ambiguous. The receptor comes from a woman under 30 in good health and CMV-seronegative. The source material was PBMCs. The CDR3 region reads CASSDPLIVGSEAFF. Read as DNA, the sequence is TGTGCCAGCAGTGATCCTCTTATAGTAGGGAGTGAAGCTTTCTTT.